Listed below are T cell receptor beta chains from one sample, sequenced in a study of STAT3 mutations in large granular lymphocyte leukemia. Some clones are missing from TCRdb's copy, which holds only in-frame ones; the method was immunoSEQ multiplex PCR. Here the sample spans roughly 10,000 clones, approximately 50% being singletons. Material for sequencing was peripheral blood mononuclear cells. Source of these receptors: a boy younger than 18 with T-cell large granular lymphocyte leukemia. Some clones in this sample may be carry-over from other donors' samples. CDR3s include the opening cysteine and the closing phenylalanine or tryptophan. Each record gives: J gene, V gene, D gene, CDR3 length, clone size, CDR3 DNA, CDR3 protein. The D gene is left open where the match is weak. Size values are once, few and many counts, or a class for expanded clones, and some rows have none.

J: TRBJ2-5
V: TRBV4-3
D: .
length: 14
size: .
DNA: TGCGCCAGCAGCCAAGAGGTGGACCAAGAGACCCAGTACTTC
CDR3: CASSQEVDQETQYF

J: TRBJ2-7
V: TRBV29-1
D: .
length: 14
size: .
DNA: TGCAGCGTTGGCGCCAGGGGGGCCTCCTACGAGCAGTACTTC
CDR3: CSVGARGASYEQYF

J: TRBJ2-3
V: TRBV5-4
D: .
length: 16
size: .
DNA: TGTGCCAGCAGCTTAGGGACCAGCGTAAGCACAGATACGCAGTATTTT
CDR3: CASSLGTSVSTDTQYF

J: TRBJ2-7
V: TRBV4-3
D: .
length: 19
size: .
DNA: TGCGCCAGCAGCCAAGATGGGGGGCTAGCGTCGGGCTTAATGGGGGAGCAGTACTTC
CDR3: CASSQDGGLASGLMGEQYF

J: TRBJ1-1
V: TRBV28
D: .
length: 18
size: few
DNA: TGTGCCAGCAGTCTACACCACAAACCCAGGGATCGGAACACTGAAGCTTTCTTT
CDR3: CASSLHHKPRDRNTEAFF

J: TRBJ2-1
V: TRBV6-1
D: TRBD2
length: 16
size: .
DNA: TGTGCCAGCAGTGGTTTTCTAGCGGGAGTATGGAATGAGCAGTTCTTC
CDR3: CASSGFLAGVWNEQFF

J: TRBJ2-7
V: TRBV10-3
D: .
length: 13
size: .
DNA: TGTGCCATCAGCCCAGGGAGCTCCTACGAGCAGTACTTC
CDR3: CAISPGSSYEQYF

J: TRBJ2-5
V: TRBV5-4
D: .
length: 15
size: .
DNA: TGTGCCAGCAGCCTTTTCTGGGGGAACCAAGAGACCCAGTACTTC
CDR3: CASSLFWGNQETQYF

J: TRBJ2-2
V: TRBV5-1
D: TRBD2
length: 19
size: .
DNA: TGCGCCAGCAGCTTCATGACTAGCGGGCTTAAATCGAACACCGGGGAGCTGTTTTTT
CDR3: CASSFMTSGLKSNTGELFF

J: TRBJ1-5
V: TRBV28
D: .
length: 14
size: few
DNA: TGTGCCAGCAGAACCCCAGGGACCAATCAGCCCCAGCATTTT
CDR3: CASRTPGTNQPQHF

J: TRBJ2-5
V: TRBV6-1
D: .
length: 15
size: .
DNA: TGTGCCAGCAGTGAAGCCGCAGGACGGCAAGAGACCCAGTACTTC
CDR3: CASSEAAGRQETQYF

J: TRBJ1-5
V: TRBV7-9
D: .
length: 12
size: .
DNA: TGTGCCAGCAGCCTCCCTAATCAGCCCCAGCATTTT
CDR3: CASSLPNQPQHF